This T cell receptor (beta chain) derives from a study of shared clonotypes between healthy human individuals. This clone was observed a handful of times. What it binds is not known. CDR3 length: 17 residues. Notes on the study in general: On the whole, naive subsets had larger estimated richness than memory subsets had.

Deep-level assay runs were performed. Libraries were prepared by immunoSEQ multiplex PCR; TCRdb keeps only in-frame clonotypes and omits some of them. The sample carries approximately 640,000 clones, more than 70% recorded once. The chain uses TRBV21-1 and TRBJ2-7; TRBD2, as called in the table, went unchecked against the DNA. TRBV21-1 is termed a pseudogene. The origin of this receptor is a woman aged 30 to 39 in good health. Input material: memory CD4+ T cells sorted from blood. Subset given: CD45RA-negative fraction. As DNA, the CDR3 is TGTGCCAGCAGCAAAGTGGGGAGGGCCCTCTCTCTCTACGAGCAGTACTTC. Its translation: CASSKVGRALSLYEQYF.